The 5 T cell receptor beta chains in this list originate from one sample, sequenced in a study of early T cells in non-severe SARS-CoV-2 infection. TCRdb processed the 5' RACE reads anew with MiXCR; each CDR3 protein has one entry. The table records tens of thousands of distinct CDR3 sequences, about 12% of them present only once. Sequencing input: whole blood. The receptors were sampled from an adult who was a healthcare worker with PCR-confirmed SARS-CoV-2 infection or an uninfected control (not recorded which).

The chain has TRBV5-1 and TRBJ1-3; D not resolved. Per germline, CDR1 SGHRS and CDR2 YFSETQ. Trimming cost V 2 bases and J 1 base, with 13 bases left between them. The CDR3 has 16 residues. The CDR3 loop is CASSLSGIDSGNTIYF. The CDR3 DNA sequence: TGCGCCAGCAGCTTAAGTGGGATTGATTCTGGAAACACCATATATTTT.

The gene calls are TRBV28 and TRBJ1-5, with D possibly being TRBD1 (5 bases). V was cut by 5 bases and J by 5 bases, with 13 bases left in between. The CDR3 is made up of 14 amino acids. Germline V CDR1 and CDR2: MDHEN, SYDVKM. The CDR3: CASSKGLGDQPQHF. The DNA for the CDR3 is TGTGCCAGCAGTAAGGGGCTCGGCGATCAGCCCCAGCATTTT.

This clonotype was observed many times. V usage is TRBV3-1 and J usage is TRBJ1-1; D is ambiguous. V gave up 2 bases and J gave up 4 bases, with 5 bases separating them. This CDR3 comprises 12 residues. CDR1 and CDR2 from the germline V gene are LGHDT and YNNKEL (reference sequence). The CDR3 loop reads CASSQTLTEAFF. The CDR3 DNA is TGTGCCAGCAGCCAAACACTCACTGAAGCTTTCTTT. Full variable domain (remainder filled in from reference TRBV3-1 and TRBJ1-1): DTAVSQTPKYLVTQMGNDKSIKCEQNLGHDTMYWYKQDSKKFLKIMFSYNNKELIINETVPNRFSPKSPDKAHLNLHINSLELGDSAVYFCASSQTLTEAFFGQGTRLTVV.

This clonotype was seen repeatedly, ten times or more. The V and J genes are TRBV7-2 and TRBJ1-1; D is uncertain. The CDR3 extends over 14 amino acids. Germline assignment: CDR1 SGHTA and CDR2 FQGNSA. V lost 1 base, J lost 1 base, and 7 bases lay in between. The CDR3 DNA reads as TGTGCCAGCAGCTTAGTTACCGGGAACACTGAAGCTTTCTTT. Its translation is CASSLVTGNTEAFF.

This clonotype was detected a few times. The CDR3 bases are TGTGCCAGCAGCCCAGGGAGTAATTCACCCCTCCACTTT. Translating gives CASSPGSNSPLHF. The V gene is TRBV7-8, the J gene TRBJ1-6, with a tentative D call TRBD1 (5 bases). The germline gives CDR1 SGHVS, CDR2 FQNEAQ. This CDR3 comprises 13 residues. V was shortened by 5 bases and J by 6 bases, with 8 bases between the two germline ends.